This is a list of T cell receptor beta chains from one sample in a study of T-cell reconstitution after alpha-beta-depleted transplantation in children. One entry per CDR3 protein, called by TCRdb with MiXCR from the PCR reads. The table records approximately 110,000 distinct CDR3 sequences, 20% to 25% of them present only once. Specimen: PBMCs, mostly from graft donor cells, collected 180 days after TCRalphabeta/CD19-depleted stem cell transplant. All receptors come from a male patient between 2 and 10 years old who had a stem cell transplant for chronic granulomatous disease, so the T cells may come from the graft donor. Both conserved end residues are part of each CDR3. The D gene is left open where the match is weak. Where a row states a size, it is once, few, many or the class of an expanded clone; other rows omit it.

size: few; V: TRBV29-1; J: TRBJ2-2; D: TRBD2; length: 16; DNA: TGCAGCGTCTCGGCGCCTGGCGGGAGGATCGACGGGGAGCTGTTTTTT; CDR3: CSVSAPGGRIDGELFF
size: few; V: TRBV15; J: TRBJ2-1; D: NA; length: 15; DNA: TGTGCCACCAGCAGAGAAAAGGGGTTTTACAATGAGCAGTTCTTC; CDR3: CATSREKGFYNEQFF
size: NA; V: TRBV20-1; J: TRBJ1-5; D: TRBD1; length: 15; DNA: TGCAGTGCTAGAGAAAAACAGGGGGGCAATCAGCCCCAGCATTTT; CDR3: CSAREKQGGNQPQHF
size: many; V: TRBV7-9; J: TRBJ2-2; D: TRBD2; length: 15; DNA: TGTGCCAGCAGCTTAGAAGCGGGAGTGAACGGGGAGCTGTTTTTT; CDR3: CASSLEAGVNGELFF
size: NA; V: TRBV15; J: TRBJ2-5; D: TRBD2; length: 20; DNA: TGTGCCACCAGCAGAGAGAGCGCGTTGACTAGCGGGAGGTTAGGGGAGACCCAGTACTTC; CDR3: CATSRESALTSGRLGETQYF
size: NA; V: TRBV6-1; J: TRBJ1-5; D: TRBD1; length: 15; DNA: TGTGCCAGCAGTACCCAGACAGGGGGAAGTCAGCCCCAGCATTTT; CDR3: CASSTQTGGSQPQHF
size: medium-sized; V: TRBV11-2; J: TRBJ2-3; D: NA; length: 14; DNA: TGTGCCAGCAGCTTAGGCGGGGGCACAGATACGCAGTATTTT; CDR3: CASSLGGGTDTQYF
size: NA; V: TRBV12-3/TRBV12-4; J: TRBJ2-4; D: NA; length: 15; DNA: TGTGCCAGCAACCCCAGGGGGGAATCCAAAAACATTCAGTACTTC; CDR3: CASNPRGESKNIQYF
size: NA; V: TRBV15; J: TRBJ1-5; D: NA; length: 16; DNA: TGTGCCACCACAAACGACGGAGCAGGCAGGAATCAGCCCCAGCATTTT; CDR3: CATTNDGAGRNQPQHF
size: many; V: TRBV6-5; J: TRBJ2-2; D: NA; length: 15; DNA: TGTGCCAGCAAGAAAGGGGGGCCGAACACCGGGGAGCTGTTTTTT; CDR3: CASKKGGPNTGELFF
size: few; V: TRBV12-3/TRBV12-4; J: TRBJ1-4; D: NA; length: 11; DNA: TGTGCCAGCAGTGCAACGGGAAAACTGTTTTTT; CDR3: CASSATGKLFF
size: once; V: TRBV20-1; J: TRBJ1-1; D: NA; length: 15; DNA: TGCAGTGCTAGAGATCAAGGCAGCTATAACACTGAAGCTTTCTTT; CDR3: CSARDQGSYNTEAFF
size: NA; V: TRBV29-1; J: TRBJ1-1; D: NA; length: 13; DNA: TGCAGCGTTGAAGGGCATCTATCCCCTGAAGCTTTCTTT; CDR3: CSVEGHLSPEAFF
size: many; V: TRBV5-5; J: TRBJ2-3; D: NA; length: 14; DNA: TGTGCCAGCAGCTTGTTCAGGGGCACAGATACGCAGTATTTT; CDR3: CASSLFRGTDTQYF
size: many; V: TRBV7-2; J: TRBJ2-4; D: TRBD1; length: 13; DNA: TGTGCCAGCAGCTTGGACAGGGCTCCTATGTTGTACTTC; CDR3: CASSLDRAPMLYF
size: few; V: TRBV7-6; J: TRBJ2-3; D: TRBD2; length: 15; DNA: TGTGCCAGCAGCCCCGGGGGAGCGGGAGCATATACGCAGTATTTT; CDR3: CASSPGGAGAYTQYF
size: many; V: TRBV7-3; J: TRBJ2-3; D: TRBD2; length: 15; DNA: TGTGCCAGCAGCCGGGGACTAGCGGGAGCAGATACGCAGTATTTT; CDR3: CASSRGLAGADTQYF
size: many; V: TRBV5-1; J: TRBJ2-7; D: NA; length: 13; DNA: TGCGCCAGCAGCAAGTCAGGGGCCTACGAGCAGTACTTC; CDR3: CASSKSGAYEQYF
size: NA; V: TRBV12-3/TRBV12-4; J: TRBJ1-4; D: NA; length: 14; DNA: TGTGCCAGCAGTTTCGGCCAGAGCAATGAAAAACTGTTTTTT; CDR3: CASSFGQSNEKLFF
size: NA; V: TRBV12-3/TRBV12-4; J: TRBJ2-3; D: TRBD2; length: 14; DNA: TGTGCCACTGGGACTAGCGGGAGTATAGATACGCAGTATTTT; CDR3: CATGTSGSIDTQYF
size: many; V: TRBV29-1; J: TRBJ2-1; D: NA; length: 13; DNA: TGCAGCTCAACAGGGTTTACGGGTCCCGAGCAGTTCTTC; CDR3: CSSTGFTGPEQFF
size: NA; V: TRBV12-3/TRBV12-4; J: TRBJ1-5; D: NA; length: 18; DNA: TGTGCCAGCAGTTTAGGCCTCCTATCGGGGACCTTAAATCAGCCCCAGCATTTT; CDR3: CASSLGLLSGTLNQPQHF
size: few; V: TRBV6-2/TRBV6-3; J: TRBJ2-7; D: NA; length: 12; DNA: TGTGCCAGCAGCCAGGCCGTATACGAGCAGTACTTC; CDR3: CASSQAVYEQYF
size: many; V: TRBV20-1; J: TRBJ2-1; D: TRBD2; length: 17; DNA: TGCAGTGCTAGGGTGAGAGTAGCGGGTATAACCTACAATGAGCAGTTCTTC; CDR3: CSARVRVAGITYNEQFF
size: many; V: TRBV12-3/TRBV12-4; J: TRBJ1-2; D: NA; length: 14; DNA: TGTGCCAGCAGTTTCGGGGGGCAGGGCTATGGCTACACCTTC; CDR3: CASSFGGQGYGYTF
size: many; V: TRBV29-1; J: TRBJ2-1; D: NA; length: 14; DNA: TGCAGCGTTGAAGACCTAGCCCAGGGGTATGAGCAGTTCTTC; CDR3: CSVEDLAQGYEQFF
size: many; V: TRBV29-1; J: TRBJ2-7; D: TRBD2; length: 12; DNA: TGCAGCGTTCTAGCGGGAGGTTACGAGCAGTACTTC; CDR3: CSVLAGGYEQYF
size: few; V: TRBV12-3/TRBV12-4; J: TRBJ2-7; D: NA; length: 13; DNA: TGTGCCAGCAGTCGGGTCCTGCCCTACGAGCAGTACTTC; CDR3: CASSRVLPYEQYF
size: many; V: TRBV5-1; J: TRBJ2-1; D: NA; length: 15; DNA: TGCGCCAGCAGCGAGGGTGGGATTTACTACAATGAGCAGTTCTTC; CDR3: CASSEGGIYYNEQFF
size: few; V: TRBV27; J: TRBJ2-2; D: NA; length: 15; DNA: TGTGCCAGCAGTTTTGCTCCTACGAACACCGGGGAGCTGTTTTTT; CDR3: CASSFAPTNTGELFF
size: NA; V: TRBV12-3/TRBV12-4; J: TRBJ2-1; D: TRBD2; length: 15; DNA: TGTGCCAGCAGTTTTCCGGCTAGCGGGGCTAATGAGCAGTTCTTC; CDR3: CASSFPASGANEQFF
size: NA; V: TRBV5-1; J: TRBJ2-1; D: NA; length: 14; DNA: TGCGCCAGCAGCCGACGGACTCCCTACAATGAGCAGTTCTTC; CDR3: CASSRRTPYNEQFF
size: few; V: TRBV12-3/TRBV12-4; J: TRBJ1-1; D: NA; length: 15; DNA: TGTGCCAGCAGTTTAGGAAGCCGTTTGAACACTGAAGCTTTCTTT; CDR3: CASSLGSRLNTEAFF
size: NA; V: TRBV7-2; J: TRBJ2-3; D: TRBD2; length: 15; DNA: TGTGCCAGCAGCCCCACTCGGACTAGCTCAGATACGCAGTATTTT; CDR3: CASSPTRTSSDTQYF
size: NA; V: TRBV18; J: TRBJ2-1; D: TRBD2; length: 15; DNA: TGTGCCAGCTCAGAAAGGACTAGCGGTTACAATGAGCAGTTCTTC; CDR3: CASSERTSGYNEQFF
size: NA; V: TRBV15; J: TRBJ1-5; D: NA; length: 13; DNA: TGTGCCACCAGCAGAGAGGTTAATCAGCCCCAGCATTTT; CDR3: CATSREVNQPQHF
size: NA; V: TRBV12-3/TRBV12-4; J: TRBJ2-1; D: TRBD2; length: 17; DNA: TGTGCCTTCTGTCCCGGACTAGCGGGAGTCGAATCCAATGAGCAGTTCTTC; CDR3: CAFCPGLAGVESNEQFF
size: few; V: TRBV6-4; J: TRBJ2-3; D: NA; length: 16; DNA: TGTGCCAGCAGCCCAACTTGGGGGGATAACACAGATACGCAGTATTTT; CDR3: CASSPTWGDNTDTQYF
size: many; V: TRBV20-1; J: TRBJ2-2; D: TRBD1; length: 14; DNA: TGCAGTGGCAACAGGGGAGCGAACACCGGGGAGCTGTTTTTT; CDR3: CSGNRGANTGELFF
size: NA; V: TRBV12-3/TRBV12-4; J: TRBJ2-7; D: TRBD2; length: 15; DNA: TGTGCCAGCAGTCCGCGGACTAGCGGACTCTACGAGCAGTACTTC; CDR3: CASSPRTSGLYEQYF
size: many; V: TRBV5-1; J: TRBJ1-2; D: NA; length: 14; DNA: TGCGCCAGCGGTCGAGGGGCCGGGGACTATGGCTACACCTTC; CDR3: CASGRGAGDYGYTF
size: NA; V: TRBV15; J: TRBJ1-2; D: NA; length: 16; DNA: TGTGCCACCAGCAGAGGGACGGGACCCTATAGAGATGGCTACACCTTC; CDR3: CATSRGTGPYRDGYTF
size: many; V: TRBV5-6; J: TRBJ2-7; D: NA; length: 14; DNA: TGTGCCAGCAGCTTGATATGGAATGGGCGCGAGCAGTACTTC; CDR3: CASSLIWNGREQYF
size: many; V: TRBV20-1; J: TRBJ1-5; D: NA; length: 16; DNA: TGCAGTGCTAGAGAGGAGGGCAGGGGATTAGAACAGCCCCAGCATTTT; CDR3: CSAREEGRGLEQPQHF
size: NA; V: TRBV15; J: TRBJ2-5; D: TRBD2; length: 14; DNA: TGTGCCACCAGCAGCGGGGGGACCCAAGAGACCCAGTACTTC; CDR3: CATSSGGTQETQYF
size: many; V: TRBV14; J: TRBJ2-3; D: NA; length: 13; DNA: TGTGCCAGCAGCCTTATCATGACAGATACGCAGTATTTT; CDR3: CASSLIMTDTQYF
size: medium-sized; V: TRBV28; J: TRBJ2-1; D: TRBD2; length: 14; DNA: TGTGCCAGCAGTTTAAGCGGGACTTACAATGAGCAGTTCTTC; CDR3: CASSLSGTYNEQFF
size: NA; V: TRBV7-8; J: TRBJ2-1; D: NA; length: 15; DNA: TGTGCCAGCAGCTTATTACGGAGCTCCTACAATGAGCAGTTCTTC; CDR3: CASSLLRSSYNEQFF
size: medium-sized; V: TRBV4-1; J: TRBJ1-5; D: NA; length: 14; DNA: TGCGCCAGCAGCCAAGGGAGAGACAGACAGCCCCAGCATTTT; CDR3: CASSQGRDRQPQHF
size: many; V: TRBV29-1; J: TRBJ2-3; D: TRBD2; length: 21; DNA: TGCAGCGTTGATTCGGCAGGGGCTCTCGGGACTAGCGGGAGTCCCGGGAATACGCAGTATTTT; CDR3: CSVDSAGALGTSGSPGNTQYF
size: many; V: TRBV20-1; J: TRBJ2-5; D: TRBD1; length: 16; DNA: TGCAGTGCTAGATCTCCCCCGGGACAGCATCAAGAGACCCAGTACTTC; CDR3: CSARSPPGQHQETQYF
size: many; V: TRBV29-1; J: TRBJ1-5; D: TRBD1; length: 13; DNA: TGCAGCGTTTTAGGACAGGACGGTCAGCCCCAGCATTTT; CDR3: CSVLGQDGQPQHF
size: many; V: TRBV11-2; J: TRBJ2-7; D: TRBD2; length: 17; DNA: TGTGCCAGCAGCATCCGGACTAGCGGGAGAGGTTCCTACGAGCAGTACTTC; CDR3: CASSIRTSGRGSYEQYF
size: NA; V: TRBV6-5; J: TRBJ1-6; D: TRBD1; length: 17; DNA: TGTGCCAGCAGTTCCGTCCCGGGACAGTCTTACAATTCACCCCTCCACTTT; CDR3: CASSSVPGQSYNSPLHF